The 28 T cell receptor beta chains listed next were all sequenced from one sample in a study of blood T cell repertoires in COVID-19. This table comes from immunoSEQ multiplex PCR, and its TCRdb copy is limited to in-frame clones, with some not included. Here the sample spans 310,000 or so clones, more than 75% being singletons. Sequenced sample: PBMCs or T cells enriched from blood (not recorded which). Source of these receptors: a woman aged 18-35 years who had recovered from COVID-19.

J is TRBJ2-7 and V is TRBV7-8; 8 bases agree with TRBD2. This CDR3 spans 14 amino acids. The ends lost 5 bases at V and 2 bases at J; junction bases unmatched: 5. Germline V gene lookup returns CDR1 SGHVS and CDR2 FQNEAQ. DNA of the CDR3: TGTGCCAGCAGCCCCGGGAGGGGGACCTACGAGCAGTACTTC. It yields the protein CASSPGRGTYEQYF.

The chain is built from TRBV5-4 and TRBJ2-7; possible D gene TRBD2, 5 bases. Trimming removed 1 base from V and 2 bases from J, with 10 bases in between. In germline, CDR1 is SGHNT, CDR2 YYREEE (reference sequence). The CDR3 sequence is 14 residues long. The CDR3 protein is CASSLYSGTYEQYF. The CDR3 region has the DNA TGTGCCAGCAGCTTGTATTCCGGGACCTACGAGCAGTACTTC.

The V gene is TRBV7-9, the J gene TRBJ1-2; the D gene is possibly TRBD1 (6 bases). The CDR3 contains 13 residues. With 2 bases removed from V and 6 bases from J, the gap between germline ends came to 10 bases. Germline assignment: CDR1 SEHNR and CDR2 FQNEAQ (reference sequence). This CDR3 is CASSLRQEDGYTF. CDR3 sequence (DNA): TGTGCCAGCAGCTTAAGACAGGAGGATGGCTACACCTTC.

J is TRBJ1-5 and V is TRBV28, with a possible D match to TRBD1 (6 bases). CDR3 length equals 15 residues. V lost 4 bases, J lost 6 bases, and 16 bases lay in between. From germline, CDR1 is MDHEN and CDR2 SYDVKM. Here the CDR3 DNA reads TGTGCCAGCAGTTACAGGGAGTCGATAAGTCAGCCCCAGCATTTT. It translates to CASSYRESISQPQHF.

This clone came up once. The chain combines TRBV6-4 with TRBJ2-1, with TRBD2 identical over 9 bases. This CDR3 comprises 13 residues. Trimming at V came to 1 base and at J to 13 bases, leaving 5 bases not matched to a gene. The V gene's germline CDR1 is MRHNA and CDR2 SNTAGT. CDR3 protein: CASSDLGAGGQFF. CDR3 DNA: TGTGCCAGCAGTGACTTGGGAGCGGGAGGACAGTTCTTC.

The chain uses TRBV7-9 and TRBJ2-7; tentatively, D is TRBD1 (6 bases). V gave up 5 bases and J gave up 2 bases, with 10 bases separating them. This CDR3 region has 13 residues. Germline V gene data show CDR1 as SEHNR and CDR2 as FQNEAQ (reference sequence). The CDR3 sequence is CASSKDRTYEQYF. CDR3 sequence (DNA): TGTGCCAGCAGCAAAGACAGGACCTACGAGCAGTACTTC.

The J gene is TRBJ2-3, the V gene TRBV5-6, with a tentative D call TRBD2 (6 bases). V was pared by 1 base and J by 1 base, with 10 bases between. Germline CDR1 is SGHDT and CDR2 is YYEEEE. CDR3 length equals 15 residues. In nucleotides, the CDR3 is TGTGCCAGCAGCTTGTCGGGAGCAGGCACAGATACGCAGTATTTT. Its translation is CASSLSGAGTDTQYF.

In nucleotides, the CDR3 is TGTGCCAGCAGCACCCCTAATCAGGGTACAGATACGCAGTATTTT. Translated, it gives CASSTPNQGTDTQYF. The J gene is TRBJ2-3, the V gene TRBV6-5; possibly TRBD1 for D (5 bases). Per germline, CDR1 MNHEY and CDR2 SVGAGI. This CDR3 spans 15 amino acids. The ends were cut back, 6 bases at V and 3 bases at J, with 16 bases in the middle.

The chain employs TRBV29-1 and TRBJ1-1; TRBD1 agrees at 7 bases. V dropped 5 bases and J dropped 3; count of bases not matched to a gene: 15. This CDR3 comprises 16 residues. Germline CDR1 SQVTM, CDR2 ANQGSEA. CDR3 protein: CSVKQGSGVGDTEAFF. The CDR3 bases are TGCAGCGTTAAACAGGGGTCAGGGGTAGGTGACACTGAAGCTTTCTTT.

The chain has TRBV12-3 or TRBV12-4 and TRBJ2-7; D may be TRBD1 (6 bases). The CDR3 consists of 12 residues. V lost 5 bases, J lost 1 base, and 6 bases lay in between. CDR3 DNA sequence: TGTGCCAGCAGTGGACAGTCCTACGAGCAGTACTTC. It translates to CASSGQSYEQYF.

V is TRBV4-1 and J is TRBJ2-7; 9 positions match TRBD2. Per the germline V gene, CDR1 is MGHRA and CDR2 is YSYEKL. The CDR3 consists of 15 residues. With V trimmed by 1 base and J by 5 bases, 6 bases remained unmatched. The CDR3 DNA is TGCGCCAGCAGCCAAGTGGGCGGGGGGGACGACGAGCAGTACTTC. This translates into CASSQVGGGDDEQYF.

This chain connects TRBV30 to TRBJ1-1; D may be TRBD1 (5 bases). The length of the CDR3 is 13 residues. V was cut by 4 bases and J by 1 base, with 10 bases left in between. In germline, CDR1 is GTSNPN, CDR2 SVGIG (reference sequence). In DNA form, the CDR3 reads TGTGCCTGGACAGGACAACAGAACACTGAAGCTTTCTTT. Translation gives CAWTGQQNTEAFF.

The J gene is TRBJ1-1, the V gene TRBV2, with a weak D call TRBD1 (6 bases). Germline CDR1 and CDR2: SNHLY and FYNNEI. The CDR3 covers 12 residues. Trimming took off 7 bases at V and 6 bases at J, with 12 bases between the two ends. CDR3 in amino acids: CASTKGVAEAFF. The CDR3 DNA follows: TGTGCCAGCACCAAGGGGGTGGCTGAAGCTTTCTTT.

The V call is TRBV4-2, the J call TRBJ1-1; D is uncertain. Trimming left V 4 bases short and J 1 base short, with 10 bases between. Germline-derived CDR1 and CDR2 are LGHNA and YNFKEQ. This CDR3 region has 14 residues. The CDR3 is CASSPRVGNTEAFF. CDR3 DNA: TGTGCCAGCAGCCCGAGGGTGGGGAACACTGAAGCTTTCTTT.

V usage is TRBV2 and J usage is TRBJ2-3; 7 nucleotides align to TRBD2. J lost 4 bases, V lost 11 bases, and 12 bases had no gene match. This CDR3 region has 14 residues. The V gene's germline CDR1 is SNHLY and CDR2 FYNNEI. The CDR3 loop is CAGSLARQPDTQYF. CDR3 DNA: TGTGCCGGATCACTAGCGCGGCAACCAGATACGCAGTATTTT.

The chain links TRBV3-1 (or the pseudogene TRBV3-2) to TRBJ1-1, with 7 bases matching TRBD1. Per the germline V gene, CDR1 is LGHDT and CDR2 is YNNKEL (reference sequence). V was clipped by 2 bases and J by 2 bases; unmatched bases: 5. The CDR3 contains 15 residues. CDR3 DNA sequence: TGTGCCAGCAGCCAACAGGACAGGTTTAACACTGAAGCTTTCTTT. It yields the protein CASSQQDRFNTEAFF.

The chain employs TRBV27 and TRBJ1-4; a weak D match, TRBD1 (5 bases). The CDR3 length is 17 residues. CDR1 and CDR2 from the germline V gene are MNHEY and SMNVEV (reference sequence). Trimming took 5 bases from V and 4 from J, leaving 20 bases between them. The CDR3 DNA reads TGTGCCAGCAGTACCAGGGCAACAGGACATATTAATGAAAAACTGTTTTTT. It translates to CASSTRATGHINEKLFF. Full variable domain (remainder filled in from reference TRBV27 and TRBJ1-4): EAQVTQNPRYLITVTGKKLTVTCSQNMNHEYMSWYRQDPGLGLRQIYYSMNVEVTDKGDVPEGYKVSRKEKRNFPLILESPSPNQTSLYFCASSTRATGHINEKLFFGSGTQLSVL.

The chain employs TRBV5-1 and TRBJ1-2; 7 positions match TRBD1. Trimming removed 5 bases from V and 7 bases from J; junction bases left unmatched: 8. CDR3 length: 13 amino acids. CDR1 and CDR2 (germline): SGHRS, YFSETQ. CDR3 coding DNA: TGCGCCAGCAGTACCGGGACAGAAAGTGGCTACACCTTC. Translating gives CASSTGTESGYTF.

The chain carries TRBV2 and TRBJ1-2; TRBD1 matches 9 bases. The CDR3 is 14 residues long. Trimming cost V 4 bases and J 3 bases; bases outside gene matches: 3. Germline-derived CDR1 and CDR2 are SNHLY and FYNNEI. CDR3: CASSGDRGDYGYTF. The CDR3 region has the DNA TGTGCCAGCAGTGGTGACAGGGGGGACTATGGCTACACCTTC.

This clone occurred a few times. V is TRBV12-2 and J is TRBJ1-2; the D call TRBD1 from the table was never checked on the DNA. TRBV12-2 is a pseudogene segment. The CDR3 loop spans 12 amino acids. The chain's CDR3 is CASRGTNYGYTF. CDR3 nucleotides: TGTGCAAGTCGCGGGACAAACTATGGCTACACCTTC.

V is TRBV18 and J is TRBJ1-1; D perhaps matches TRBD1 (6 bases). The CDR3 runs to 15 residues. From germline, CDR1 is KGHSH and CDR2 LQKENI. V lost 3 bases to trimming and J lost 2 bases, with 13 bases between them. This CDR3 is CASSPQEGGNTEAFF. DNA of the CDR3: TGTGCCAGCTCACCCCAGGAAGGGGGTAACACTGAAGCTTTCTTT. The full variable domain, in which reference TRBV18 and TRBJ1-1 provide the parts outside the CDR3, is NAGVMQNPRHLVRRRGQEARLRCSPMKGHSHVYWYRQLPEEGLKFMVYLQKENIIDESGMPKERFSAEFPKEGPSILRIQQVVRGDSAAYFCASSPQEGGNTEAFFGQGTRLTVV.

The chain joins TRBV3-1 (or the pseudogene TRBV3-2) to TRBJ2-5; D uncertain. The germline gives CDR1 LGHDT, CDR2 YNNKEL (reference sequence). V was pared by 0 bases and J by 2 bases, with 10 bases between. This CDR3 spans 15 amino acids. The CDR3 DNA is TGTGCCAGCAGCCAAGACTACGCTAGGCAAGAGACCCAGTACTTC. Translating gives CASSQDYARQETQYF.

The chain is built from TRBV10-3 and TRBJ1-1; D not resolved. Looked up from germline, CDR1 is ENHRY and CDR2 is SYGVKD. Deletions cut 6 bases from V and 0 bases from J, with 11 bases between. The CDR3 contains 14 residues. The CDR3 nucleotides are TGTGCCATCAGGAATACAGAATTGAACACTGAAGCTTTCTTT. Translating gives CAIRNTELNTEAFF.

This chain links TRBV29-1 with TRBJ1-4; D remains ambiguous. Germline assignment: CDR1 SQVTM and CDR2 ANQGSEA. CDR3 size: 20 residues. V was cut by 4 bases and J by 1 base, with 28 bases left in between. DNA for the CDR3: TGCAGCGTTGGTGATAGGAGGCCGGGCGATAAAGGGCGAACTAATGAAAAACTGTTTTTT. As protein: CSVGDRRPGDKGRTNEKLFF.

The J gene is TRBJ1-1, the V gene TRBV25-1; 7 bases are a match to TRBD1. The V and J ends lost 5 bases and 4 bases, in that order; junction bases with no gene match: 7. This CDR3 region has 14 residues. The V gene's germline CDR1 is MGHDK and CDR2 SYGVNS. Here the CDR3 DNA reads TGTGCCAGCAGTAAACAGGGGATGGGCACTGAAGCTTTCTTT. It specifies CASSKQGMGTEAFF. Together with reference TRBV25-1 and TRBJ1-1, the CDR3 gives the full variable domain: EADIYQTPRYLVIGTGKKITLECSQTMGHDKMYWYQQDPGMELHLIHYSYGVNSTEKGDLSSESTVSRIRTEHFPLTLESARPSHTSQYLCASSKQGMGTEAFFGQGTRLTVV.

The J gene is TRBJ2-7, the V gene TRBV11-2, with D uncertain. This CDR3 has 15 amino acids. Germline V gene lookup returns CDR1 SGHAT and CDR2 FQNNGV. Between the trimmed V and J ends, which lost 3 bases and 2 bases, there was a span of 14 bases. CDR3 in DNA: TGTGCCAGCAGCTTCACAGACCTACTGACCTACGAGCAGTACTTC. Translated: CASSFTDLLTYEQYF.

The V call is TRBV6-5, the J call TRBJ1-2, with 7 nucleotides matching TRBD1. CDR1 and CDR2 from the germline V gene are MNHEY and SVGAGI. The CDR3 has 13 residues. With 9 bases clipped from V and 7 bases from J, the junction kept 11 bases outside the gene matches. The CDR3 DNA follows: TGTGCCAGTAGGGAGAACAGGGGTGGTGGCTACACCTTC. It is translated as CASRENRGGGYTF.

V usage is TRBV7-2 and J usage is TRBJ2-5, with D possibly TRBD2 on 6 matching bases. Germline CDR1 reads SGHTA; CDR2 reads FQGNSA. The CDR3 extends over 15 amino acids. Trimming removed 1 base at V and 2 bases at J, with 11 bases between. CDR3 sequence reads: CASSLVGGPQETQYF. CDR3 coding DNA: TGTGCCAGCAGCTTAGTGGGGGGACCGCAAGAGACCCAGTACTTC.